Described below is a single TCR beta chain sequence and its context. Its antigen has not been determined. No qualities accompany the bases; no much larger clone lies one base away. Another Seattle source contributed samples from volunteer blood donors who had recovered from COVID-19. Each collaborating institution followed its own protocols to collect whole blood in K2EDTA tubes. For TCRbeta analysis, collaborator samples were shipped as frozen whole blood, as isolated PBMCs, or as DNA extracted from either sample type. The immunoSEQ Assay, a bias-controlled multiplex PCR, was used to amplify TCRbeta CDR3 regions from genomic DNA. Concerning the study's data processing: The number of nucleated cells in each sample was estimated from the amplification of reference gene primers within the assay. To quantify the absolute abundance of each unique TCRbeta CDR3 rearrangement, sequence reads were collapsed and filtered. For each sample, productive Simpson clonality was calculated by taking the square root of Simpson's diversity index across productive rearrangements. Not all clones reach the TCRdb copy of this immuneACCESS table, which keeps in-frame sequences only. Checked studies attribute under half of the gap to unresolved V genes and leave the rest unexplained. The D gene and trimming were derived from the DNA, and the V and J assignments and clone size from that table. Counted in this sample were 110,000 or so clones; 70% to 90% of them appeared once. The top ten clones comprise 6.5% to 10% of the sample.

This entry belongs to a study of blood T cell repertoires in COVID-19 (dated by TCRdb to 2018 to 2020). Broadly, across the study: Samples from collaborators originated in the United States, Italy and Spain and spanned both the acute and convalescent phases of COVID-19. A de-identified subject ID, COVID-19 status, age in years and sex were almost always included in the sample metadata. Where available, HLA class I and class II types were obtained from metadata supplied by the sample provider rather than from assay-based typing. A freely available public database, intended as a resource for researchers studying the immune response to SARS-CoV-2, is where the repertoires were released. Samples came from the ongoing ImmuneRACE study (first 160 participants) plus 1,254 subjects from 6 global collaborators. The material from the prospective study consisted of cDNA or gDNA derived from T cells, B-cell-depleted T cells, or PBMCs. Subjects who had been exposed to COVID-19, were actively infected with it, or had recovered from it provided the deeply sampled blood TCRbeta repertoires that made up the dataset. General study outcomes and caveats: The amount of clinical and demographic metadata varied by source and participant and was provided uncurated.

Sequencing was carried out using peripheral blood. The origin of this receptor is a woman between 70 and 85 years old who had recovered from COVID-19.

The DNA sequence is as follows: TGTGCCAGCAGCCCACAGAGCTCCTATAATTCACCCCTCCACTTT. Its product reads: CASSPQSSYNSPLHF. Here the chain combines TRBV9 and TRBJ1-6; no D segment can be confidently identified. According to the germline V gene, CDR1 reads SGDLS and CDR2 reads YYNGEE. The CDR3, from cysteine to phenylalanine, totals 15 residues. The retained sequence is limited to the CDR3, 45 bases, with the frame set at the first base. V is clipped by 4 bases and J by 0 bases, and the sequence between their germline boundaries is 8 bases long.